Below, 15 T cell receptor beta chains from the same sample are listed, as sequenced in a study of blood T cell repertoires in COVID-19. The protocol was immunoSEQ multiplex PCR, while the TCRdb copy is restricted to in-frame clones and leaves out a portion. This repertoire shows roughly 250,000 clones, just under 90% found once; its top ten account for roughly 3.3%. The sample taken for sequencing was peripheral blood. All receptors derive from a woman in her thirties or forties with acute or convalescent COVID-19.

The chain is built from TRBV21-1 and TRBJ2-4; TRBD1 is the table's D call and was not checked against the DNA. TRBV21-1 is a documented pseudogene. The CDR3 totals 20 residues. The CDR3: CASSKVRRTRDRVDSGSQYF. As DNA, the CDR3 is TGTGCCAGCAGCAAAGTCCGTAGGACCCGGGACAGGGTCGATTCGGGCTCCCAGTACTTC.

The rearrangement joins TRBV5-1 to TRBJ2-1, with 7 nucleotides matching TRBD1. Germline CDR1 SGHRS, CDR2 YFSETQ. The V segment lost 2 bases and the J segment 6 bases; nucleotides outside the gene matches: 14. This CDR3 region has 17 residues. This chain's CDR3 is CASSLLQGQTRVNEQFF. The CDR3, as DNA: TGCGCCAGCAGCTTACTACAGGGACAGACCCGAGTCAATGAGCAGTTCTTC.

This chain uses TRBV6-5 with TRBJ1-4; 10 bases match TRBD1. The V gene end was trimmed by 0 bases and the J gene end by 7 bases; junction bases not matched to a gene: 2. Germline V gene lookup returns CDR1 MNHEY and CDR2 SVGAGI. The CDR3 totals 15 residues. CDR3 DNA: TGTGCCAGCAGTTACTCGACAGGGGGCGGTGAAAAACTGTTTTTT. This sequence encodes CASSYSTGGGEKLFF.

In its sample, this clone was seen once. The chain joins TRBV6-5 to TRBJ2-5; TRBD1 matches at 9 bases. This CDR3 comprises 14 residues. Losses at the gene ends were 6 bases for V and 4 bases for J; bases not matched to a gene: 6. Germline V gene data show CDR1 as MNHEY and CDR2 as SVGAGI. As DNA, the CDR3 is TGTGCCAGCAGGGGACAGGGTGGAATAGAGACCCAGTACTTC. This sequence encodes CASRGQGGIETQYF.

The chain uses TRBV3-1 (or the pseudogene TRBV3-2) and TRBJ2-3, with D perhaps TRBD2 (6 bases). V lost 0 bases, J lost 6 bases, and 10 bases lay in between. The CDR3 has 14 residues. Per the germline V gene, CDR1 is LGHDT and CDR2 is YNNKEL (reference sequence). The CDR3 protein is CASSQEGGLDTQYF. Written as DNA, the CDR3 is TGTGCCAGCAGCCAAGAGGGGGGATTGGATACGCAGTATTTT.

V is TRBV5-4 and J is TRBJ2-3; 14 bases map to TRBD2. V lost 5 bases and J lost 0; bases outside the gene matches: 8. The CDR3 covers 18 residues. The V gene's germline CDR1 is SGHNT and CDR2 YYREEE (reference sequence). The CDR3 is CASSYGLAGGSSTDTQYF. In DNA form, the CDR3 reads TGTGCCAGCAGTTATGGACTAGCGGGGGGTTCTAGCACAGATACGCAGTATTTT.

This chain uses TRBV19 with TRBJ1-1, with D possibly being TRBD1 (5 bases). Germline V lookup: CDR1 LNHDA, CDR2 SQIVND (reference sequence). Trimming left V 5 bases short and J 0 bases short, with 10 bases between. This CDR3 is 14 amino acids long. Here the CDR3 DNA reads TGTGCCAGTAGTGAAGGGGTGATGAACACTGAAGCTTTCTTT. As protein: CASSEGVMNTEAFF. Using reference TRBV19 and TRBJ1-1 for the parts outside the CDR3, the full variable domain is DGGITQSPKYLFRKEGQNVTLSCEQNLNHDAMYWYRQDPGQGLRLIYYSQIVNDFQKGDIAEGYSVSREKKESFPLTVTSAQKNPTAFYLCASSEGVMNTEAFFGQGTRLTVV.

Remarks on this clone: This is likely a read error, given that the CDR3 carries no conserved phenylalanine or tryptophan at its end. The DNA is omitted, as the CDR3 cannot be located on it reliably, and the CDR3 follows TCRdb's listing. This sequence joins TRBV12-3 or TRBV12-4 and TRBJ1-1. With termini counted, the CDR3 has 8 amino acids. This CDR3 reads CASRYKTL.

For the CDR3, the DNA is TGTGCCAGCAGCTTAGACAGGGTCACTGAAGCTTTCTTT. Translated, it gives CASSLDRVTEAFF. The gene calls are TRBV11-2 and TRBJ1-1; tentatively, D is TRBD1 (5 bases). The CDR3 extends over 13 amino acids. Germline assignment: CDR1 SGHAT and CDR2 FQNNGV. Deletions cut 0 bases from V and 4 bases from J, with 6 bases between.

The chain uses TRBV6-5 and TRBJ2-2, with a tentative D call TRBD2 (7 bases). Between the trimmed V and J ends, which lost 7 bases and 5 bases, there was a span of 17 bases. This CDR3 has 15 amino acids. Germline V gives CDR1 MNHEY, CDR2 SVGAGI. The DNA for the CDR3 is TGTGCCAGCATTTGGGGGGGGGCCCGAACCGGGGAGCTGTTTTTT. As protein: CASIWGGARTGELFF.

The CDR3 DNA is TGTGCCAGCAGCGGGGGAGCGGGGGGCCGCGGTTCAGCTTTCTTT. It codes for CASSGGAGGRGSAFF. The V and J genes are TRBV11-2 and TRBJ1-1, with a tentative D call TRBD1 (6 bases). The V gene lost 5 bases and the J gene lost 10 bases, with 23 bases spanning the gap. The germline V gene has CDR1 SGHAT and CDR2 FQNNGV. CDR3 length equals 15 residues.

V gene TRBV4-1 combines with J gene TRBJ2-3; D remains ambiguous. V shed 0 bases and J shed 4 bases, with 8 bases lying between them. Germline V lookup: CDR1 MGHRA, CDR2 YSYEKL. The CDR3 spans 14 residues. CDR3 protein: CASSQDEEPDTQYF. CDR3 DNA: TGCGCCAGCAGCCAAGATGAGGAACCAGATACGCAGTATTTT.

The V call is TRBV5-1, the J call TRBJ1-1; tentatively, D is TRBD1 (5 bases). V gave up 0 bases and J gave up 2 bases, with 8 bases separating them. Germline V gene sequence: CDR1 SGHRS, CDR2 YFSETQ. This CDR3 is 14 amino acids long. The CDR3 loop reads CASSLEQGNTEAFF. CDR3 nucleotide sequence: TGCGCCAGCAGCTTGGAGCAGGGAAACACTGAAGCTTTCTTT.

The gene calls are TRBV18 and TRBJ1-2, with TRBD1 matching 8 bases. Germline CDR1 is KGHSH and CDR2 is LQKENI. Unmatched junction bases numbered 7, after V lost 3 bases and J lost 4 bases. There are 15 residues in the CDR3. The CDR3 sequence: CASSPRTGQGYGYTF. Here the CDR3 DNA reads TGTGCCAGCTCACCGCGGACAGGGCAAGGCTATGGCTACACCTTC.

Only one count was recorded for this clone. The genes are TRBV30 and TRBJ1-5; 10 bases are shared with TRBD1. J was trimmed by 5 bases and V by 5 bases; bases with no gene match: 3. Germline V CDR1 and CDR2: GTSNPN, SVGIG (reference sequence). The CDR3 loop spans 13 amino acids. DNA for the CDR3: TGTGCCTGGCGACAGGGGGCCGATCAGCCCCAGCATTTT. Protein: CAWRQGADQPQHF. Based on the CDR3 plus reference TRBV30 and TRBJ1-5, the full variable domain is SQTIHQWPATLVQPVGSPLSLECTVEGTSNPNLYWYRQAAGRGLQLLFYSVGIGQISSEVPQNLSASRPQDRQFILSSKKLLLSDSGFYLCAWRQGADQPQHFGDGTRLSIL.